These T cell receptor beta chains were read from a single sample in a study of blood T cell repertoires in COVID-19. Here immunoSEQ multiplex PCR was the method, and the copy in TCRdb shows in-frame clones only, minus some. Of about 140,000 clones listed, around 84% are singletons. The sequencing sample was made of peripheral blood. These receptors all come from a woman in her fifties or sixties with acute or convalescent COVID-19. Both conserved end residues are part of each CDR3.

TRBV30	18	TRBJ2-3	CAWSVRLGKLGSTDTQYF
TRBV5-4	16	TRBJ1-1	CASSSTGGRQNTEAFF
TRBV3-1/TRBV3-2	14	TRBJ1-2	CASSLGLGSYGYTF
TRBV2	10	TRBJ1-1	CASSREGAFF
TRBV10-1	13	TRBJ2-3	CASSDPSTDTQYF
TRBV7-6	15	TRBJ2-7	CASSLAHGVSYEQYF
TRBV5-6	15	TRBJ2-2	CASSSLGVGTGELFF
TRBV6-2/TRBV6-3	14	TRBJ2-7	CASSRDRTLSEQYF
TRBV5-1	16	TRBJ1-3	CASSLGATNSGNTIYF
TRBV10-3	15	TRBJ2-7	CAIRMAGGVSYEQYF
TRBV5-1	16	TRBJ2-2	CASGPSGGAPTGELFF
TRBV7-2	14	TRBJ2-7	CASSFNRQAYEQYF
TRBV29-1	9	TRBJ1-2	CSVDSGYTF
TRBV4-1	14	TRBJ2-7	CASSHSGRPYEQYF
TRBV9	13	TRBJ2-7	CASSVVEGREQYF
TRBV18	13	TRBJ2-7	CASSRTQGTEQYF
TRBV25-1	16	TRBJ2-2	CASSELWGTNTGELFF
TRBV19	11	TRBJ1-1	CASRGTVEAFF
TRBV7-8	15	TRBJ2-3	CASSSSGSSTDTQYF
TRBV5-5	16	TRBJ2-7	CASSSSAGTVSYEQYF
TRBV30	15	TRBJ2-5	CAWSGLAGPQETQYF
TRBV28	12	TRBJ2-7	CASSWTEAEQYF
TRBV27	18	TRBJ2-4	CASSSYSGTGLRGNIQYF
TRBV19	16	TRBJ2-3	CASSWRQAGNVDTQYF
TRBV19	15	TRBJ1-1	CASSIDGTAVREAFF
TRBV5-1	13	TRBJ1-2	CASSPRGNYGYTF
TRBV6-6	14	TRBJ1-3	CASSPTGIGNTIYF
TRBV25-1	15	TRBJ2-1	CASSESGLASNEQFF
TRBV9	16	TRBJ2-2	CASSVVETTYTGELFF
TRBV6-6	16	TRBJ2-1	CASSYSPTGGRNEQFF
TRBV5-1	14	TRBJ2-5	CASSPGLGGETQYF
TRBV5-1	16	TRBJ2-1	CASSLFGGGAYNEQFF
TRBV5-1	15	TRBJ2-1	CASSTGQGPYNEQFF
TRBV29-1	14	TRBJ2-1	CSVDPSGSYNEQFF
TRBV19	14	TRBJ2-7	CASSEGTVMNEQYF
TRBV30	12	TRBJ1-2	CAWSGGDYGYTF
TRBV6-5	15	TRBJ1-3	CASSSTGGSGNTIYF
TRBV11-2	18	TRBJ2-1	CASSSGWGHSHPYNEQFF
TRBV3-1/TRBV3-2	15	TRBJ1-2	CASSPDRDRVYGYTF
TRBV5-1	16	TRBJ1-6	CASSSTGAFFNSPLHF
TRBV3-1/TRBV3-2	14	TRBJ1-2	CASSRTEGSYGYTF
TRBV2	13	TRBJ1-2	CATSGGGAYGYTF
TRBV27	15	TRBJ2-2	CASTPAGGFTGELFF
TRBV27	18	TRBJ1-6	CASSLDVSGPGINSPLHF
TRBV5-6	17	TRBJ2-5	CASSFLTGESIQETQYF
TRBV29-1	12	TRBJ1-2	CSVSQGQYGYTF
TRBV6-5	14	TRBJ1-2	CASSRQGAVDGYTF
TRBV6-5	16	TRBJ2-2	CASSYQRAVGTGELFF
TRBV5-1	16	TRBJ1-3	CASSPPEGSSGNTIYF
TRBV9	15	TRBJ2-3	CASSVSAGGTDTQYF
TRBV20-1	11	TRBJ2-5	CSALKRETQYF